This TCR beta chain was found in a study of T-cell reconstitution after alpha-beta-depleted transplantation in children. Unique molecular identifiers were incorporated during preparation of the TCRbeta library. Each CDR3 protein is one row after TCRdb ran MiXCR on the PCR reads. The sample yields 490,000 or so distinct CDR3 sequences, about an eighth seen once. This clonotype was counted ten times or more. The CDR3 extends over 15 amino acids. Germline CDR1 and CDR2: SGHRS and YFSETQ. Trimming stripped 2 bases from V and 0 bases from J, with 6 bases between. The chain carries TRBV5-1 and TRBJ1-6, with D possibly being TRBD1 (6 bases). This material consisted of PBMCs from the stem cell graft donor, taken from the stem cell graft. This receptor was taken from a human donor who donated a stem cell graft to a child with combined immunodeficiency. Here the CDR3 DNA reads TGCGCCAGCAGCTTAGGGGGCTCCTATAATTCACCCCTCCACTTT. Protein product: CASSLGGSYNSPLHF.